This T cell receptor beta chain comes out of a study of response to subunit inactivated influenza vaccine. CDR3 length: 12 amino acids. Germline V gives CDR1 DFQATT, CDR2 SNEGSKA (reference sequence). The V gene lost 0 bases and the J gene lost 3 bases, with 6 bases spanning the gap. TCRdb analysed the RT-PCR reads with MiXCR anew, one entry per CDR3 protein. The sample lists roughly 620,000 distinct CDR3 sequences, about 11% occurring once. This same sample was also part of a study on T cells expressing NK-cell markers. That paper notes: TCR beta cDNA was made by 5'RACE template switching with UMIs. The sequencing cohort of eight donors included seven HCMV-seropositive individuals and one seronegative individual.

The TCR originated in a man aged 45-60 years who received an inactivated influenza vaccine. Sequencing used PBMCs from blood, obtained on the day of vaccination. This rearrangement joins TRBV20-1 to TRBJ2-7, with D unclear. In DNA, the CDR3 is TGCAGTGCTAGAGATACCGTCTACGAGCAGTACTTC. As protein: CSARDTVYEQYF.